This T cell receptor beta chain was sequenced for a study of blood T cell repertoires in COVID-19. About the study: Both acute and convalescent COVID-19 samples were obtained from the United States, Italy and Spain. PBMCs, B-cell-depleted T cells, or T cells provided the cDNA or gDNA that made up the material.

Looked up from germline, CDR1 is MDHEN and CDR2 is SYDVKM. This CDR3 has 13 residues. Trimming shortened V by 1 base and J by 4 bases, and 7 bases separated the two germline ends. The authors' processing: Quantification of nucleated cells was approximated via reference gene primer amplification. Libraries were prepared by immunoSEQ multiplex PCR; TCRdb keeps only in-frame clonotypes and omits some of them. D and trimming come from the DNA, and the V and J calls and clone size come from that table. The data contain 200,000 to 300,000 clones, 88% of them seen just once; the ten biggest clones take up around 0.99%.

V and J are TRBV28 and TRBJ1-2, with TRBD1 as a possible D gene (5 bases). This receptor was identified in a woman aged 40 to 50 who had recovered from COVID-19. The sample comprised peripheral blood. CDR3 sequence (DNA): TGTGCCAGCAGTTTATTGGGGCCCTATGGCTACACCTTC. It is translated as CASSLLGPYGYTF.